This T cell receptor beta chain was sequenced in a study of PD-1 blockade in classical Hodgkin lymphoma. Broader study findings: Unlike CD8+ TCR diversity, which did not rise significantly by C4D1, CD4+ TCR diversity did. Patients starting nivolumab less than 1 year after ASCT had lower diversity and were excluded from later analyses.

Sequencing was performed with immunoSEQ multiplex PCR; in TCRdb, only in-frame clones are kept and a portion is missing. The table has 20,000 to 25,000 clones, around 80% seen once. After autologous stem cell transplantation all patients relapsed, and prior brentuximab vedotin exposure differed between cohorts. Patients had relapsed/refractory classical Hodgkin lymphoma with complete response, partial response or progressive disease as best response. With respect to this clone: The antigen is unknown.

The CDR3 loop spans 16 amino acids. Trimming left V 5 bases short and J 2 bases short, with 18 bases between. Per germline, CDR1 MDHEN and CDR2 SYDVKM. The sample consisted of peripheral blood mononuclear cells (PBMCs), taken before the second cycle of nivolumab. The TCR was taken from a human donor with classical Hodgkin lymphoma. The chain joins TRBV28 to TRBJ1-2, with D maybe TRBD1 (5 bases). This CDR3 is CASSPPRREGNYGYTF. In nucleotides, the CDR3 is TGTGCCAGCAGTCCTCCAAGAAGGGAGGGGAACTATGGCTACACCTTC.